This record looks at one T cell receptor beta chain sequence and its context. The protocol was immunoSEQ multiplex PCR, while the TCRdb copy is restricted to in-frame clones and leaves out a portion. Of about 210,000 clones in the sample, around nine tenths were seen once. CDR1 and CDR2 (germline): MNHEY, SVGAGI. With 2 bases removed from V and 4 bases from J, the gap between germline ends came to 9 bases. CDR3 size: 13 residues. This specimen comes from a study of blood T cell repertoires in COVID-19. Study context: T cells, B-cell-depleted T cells, or PBMCs supplied cDNA or gDNA.

The sequencing sample was made of peripheral blood. The chain couples TRBV6-5 to TRBJ2-7; possibly TRBD1 for D (5 bases). This TCR came from a man aged 60 to 75 who had recovered from COVID-19. CDR3 protein: CASSYTSGYEQYF. In nucleotides, the CDR3 is TGTGCCAGCAGTTACACCTCAGGGTACGAGCAGTACTTC.